These 29 T cell receptor beta chains share one sample of origin, sequenced in a study of shared clonotypes between healthy human individuals. TCRdb keeps only in-frame clones here, not all; method: immunoSEQ multiplex PCR. The sample shows 2,500,000 or so clones, about 90% of them seen only once. The sequenced sample consisted of naive CD4+ T cells from PBMCs. Indicated subset: CD45RA+ positively selected. These receptors all come from a young man in good health. Some clones in this sample may be carry-over from other donors' samples.

This chain links TRBV4-1 with TRBJ2-3; D assignment may be TRBD1 or TRBD2 (5 bases each). V was cut by 3 bases and J by 0 bases, with 13 bases left in between. Germline values: CDR1 MGHRA, CDR2 YSYEKL. The CDR3 consists of 16 residues. The CDR3 protein is CASSQGTASSTDTQYF. The DNA for the CDR3 is TGCGCCAGCAGCCAGGGGACGGCGTCTAGCACAGATACGCAGTATTTT.

This rearrangement joins TRBV4-2 to TRBJ1-2; TRBD1 matches at 7 bases. Looked up from germline, CDR1 is LGHNA and CDR2 is YNFKEQ. V lost 4 bases to trimming and J lost 4 bases; unmatched junction nucleotides: 6. This CDR3 comprises 14 residues. CDR3 coding DNA: TGTGCCAGCAGCCCCTCGGACAGGCTCTATGGCTACACCTTC. As protein: CASSPSDRLYGYTF.

J is TRBJ1-1 and V is TRBV7-9, with D unclear. The ends were cut back, 1 base at V and 6 bases at J, with 12 bases in the middle. Looked up from germline, CDR1 is SEHNR and CDR2 is FQNEAQ (reference sequence). This CDR3 has 14 amino acids. The DNA for the CDR3 is TGTGCCAGCAGCTTAGTAAACAGAAGTTCTGAAGCTTTCTTT. It yields the protein CASSLVNRSSEAFF.

For this clone: Other DNA sequences of this sample code for an identical CDR3. This chain joins TRBV7-3 and TRBJ1-1; 8 bases match TRBD1. The length of the CDR3 is 14 residues. Germline values: CDR1 SGHTA, CDR2 FQGTGA. V lost 5 bases and J lost 2; bases outside the gene matches: 4. CDR3 sequence: CASSPDRANTEAFF. The DNA for the CDR3 is TGTGCCAGCAGCCCGGACAGGGCCAACACTGAAGCTTTCTTT.

The chain employs TRBV5-1 and TRBJ2-1, with D perhaps assigned TRBD1 or TRBD2 (6 bases each). In germline, CDR1 is SGHRS, CDR2 YFSETQ. There are 16 residues in the CDR3. The V and J ends lost 3 bases and 0 bases respectively, with 13 bases between them. The CDR3 nucleotides are TGCGCCAGCAGCTCGGTGGGGGGCAGCTCCTACAATGAGCAGTTCTTC. Protein sequence: CASSSVGGSSYNEQFF.

This clone appeared a few times. The chain combines TRBV6-5 with TRBJ1-4; 7 positions match TRBD1. Germline-derived CDR1 and CDR2 are MNHEY and SVGAGI. The CDR3 totals 13 residues. Unmatched junction bases numbered 6, after V lost 4 bases and J lost 10 bases. In DNA, the CDR3 is TGTGCCAGCAGTTGGGGACAGCGCGGAAAACTGTTTTTT. This translates into CASSWGQRGKLFF.

The rearrangement joins TRBV27 to TRBJ1-1, with D unresolved. The germline V and J ends were trimmed by 7 bases and 1 base, with 7 bases remaining between them. Germline-derived CDR1 and CDR2 are MNHEY and SMNVEV (reference sequence). This CDR3 has 12 amino acids. CDR3 amino acids: CASMRPNTEAFF. In DNA form, the CDR3 reads TGTGCCAGCATGAGGCCGAACACTGAAGCTTTCTTT.

This chain joins TRBV7-9 and TRBJ1-3, with 7 positions matching TRBD1. The CDR3 runs 19 residues. The junction had 16 bases not matched to a gene; V was cut back by 5 bases and J by 0 bases. Germline CDR1 is SEHNR and CDR2 is FQNEAQ (reference sequence). CDR3 protein: CASSTKRGGRHLSGNTIYF. The CDR3, as DNA: TGTGCCAGCAGCACCAAGAGAGGGGGCCGTCATCTCTCTGGAAACACCATATATTTT.

The rearrangement links TRBV5-4 to TRBJ2-7; 11 bases are a match to TRBD2. This CDR3 comprises 17 residues. V lost 3 bases, J lost 3 bases, and 11 bases stayed unmatched. Germline V gives CDR1 SGHNT, CDR2 YYREEE (reference sequence). Here the CDR3 reads CASSWGGTGTSGYEQYF. CDR3 in DNA: TGTGCCAGCAGCTGGGGTGGCACCGGGACTAGCGGCTACGAGCAGTACTTC.

V and J are TRBV5-1 and TRBJ2-1, with 8 positions matching TRBD1. V shed 4 bases and J 4 bases; nucleotides not matched to a gene: 13. Germline V gene data show CDR1 as SGHRS and CDR2 as YFSETQ. The CDR3 runs to 17 residues. CDR3 loop: CASSPQGAGTIYNEQFF. The CDR3 nucleotides read TGCGCCAGCAGCCCTCAGGGGGCCGGAACAATATACAATGAGCAGTTCTTC.

This clone has a handful of counts. This chain connects TRBV6-1 to TRBJ1-5; no reliable D call. Deletions cut 4 bases from V and 3 bases from J, with 16 bases between. The CDR3 runs to 16 residues. Per the germline V gene, CDR1 is MNHNS and CDR2 is SASEGT. CDR3 nucleotides: TGTGCCAGCAGTGGAGAACATGACTGGATCAATCAGCCCCAGCATTTT. This gives the protein CASSGEHDWINQPQHF.

The V and J genes are TRBV7-3 and TRBJ2-2; possibly TRBD1 for D (5 bases). The CDR3 runs to 14 residues. Germline lookup yields CDR1 SGHTA and CDR2 FQGTGA. Trimming stripped 5 bases from V and 8 bases from J, with 15 bases between. The CDR3 here is CASSLRGGSGELFF. CDR3 DNA sequence: TGTGCCAGCAGCCTAAGGGGTGGGTCGGGGGAGCTGTTTTTT. Looking up the rest from reference TRBV7-3 and TRBJ2-2 gives the full variable domain: GAGVSQTPSNKVTEKGKYVELRCDPISGHTALYWYRQSLGQGPEFLIYFQGTGAADDSGLPNDRFFAVRPEGSVSTLKIQRTERGDSAVYLCASSLRGGSGELFFGEGSRLTVL.

This clone has only one observation. The chain joins TRBV5-5 to TRBJ1-2; D is unresolved. The V end was cut by 4 bases, the J end by 1 base, with 14 bases between. This CDR3 has 15 residues. The V gene's germline CDR1 is SGHKS and CDR2 YYEKEE (reference sequence). CDR3 residues: CASSPPGSGNYGYTF. CDR3 DNA sequence: TGTGCCAGCAGCCCTCCAGGCAGTGGTAACTATGGCTACACCTTC. The variable domain in full, with the rest retrieved from reference TRBV5-5 and TRBJ1-2, is DAGVTQSPTHLIKTRGQQVTLRCSPISGHKSVSWYQQVLGQGPQFIFQYYEKEERGRGNFPDRFSARQFPNYSSELNVNALLLGDSALYLCASSPPGSGNYGYTFGSGTRLTVV.

CDR3 DNA: TGCGCCAGCAGCTACCGGGCCAAAACCCCCTCTGGGGCCAACGTCCTGACTTTC. Encoded protein: CASSYRAKTPSGANVLTF. V gene TRBV5-1 combines with J gene TRBJ2-6; no definite D call. CDR1 SGHRS and CDR2 YFSETQ come from the germline V gene. This CDR3 contains 18 residues. The V end lost 3 bases, the J end lost 0 bases, and 16 bases lay between the germline ends.

The gene calls are TRBV7-9 and TRBJ1-1; D uncertain. The CDR3 runs to 14 residues. Germline CDR1 and CDR2: SEHNR and FQNEAQ (reference sequence). Trimming shortened V by 5 bases and J by 4 bases, and 14 bases separated the two germline ends. The CDR3: CASSTDERSTEAFF. The CDR3, as DNA: TGTGCCAGCAGCACGGACGAACGGAGCACTGAAGCTTTCTTT. The variable domain in full, completed from reference TRBV7-9 and TRBJ1-1, reads DTGVSQNPRHKITKRGQNVTFRCDPISEHNRLYWYRQTLGQGPEFLTYFQNEAQLEKSRLLSDRFSAERPKGSFSTLEIQRTEQGDSAMYLCASSTDERSTEAFFGQGTRLTVV.

This chain links TRBV18 with TRBJ1-2; possible D gene TRBD1, 5 bases. The V end lost 2 bases, the J end lost 3 bases, and 13 bases lay between the germline ends. The CDR3 length is 15 residues. CDR1 and CDR2 from the germline V gene are KGHSH and LQKENI. CDR3 region: CASSPDPQGYYGYTF. The CDR3 coding sequence is TGTGCCAGCTCACCAGACCCTCAGGGTTACTATGGCTACACCTTC.

This clone was observed a handful of times. This same CDR3 is encoded by further DNA sequences in the sample. V usage is TRBV18 and J usage is TRBJ2-2; D is unclear. The CDR3 is made up of 13 amino acids. Germline V gene sequence: CDR1 KGHSH, CDR2 LQKENI. Trimming took off 2 bases at V and 4 bases at J, with 5 bases between the two ends. Written as DNA, the CDR3 is TGTGCCAGCTCACCATCGATCACCGGGGAGCTGTTTTTT. Its translation is CASSPSITGELFF. The whole variable domain, filled in from reference TRBV18 and TRBJ2-2, reads NAGVMQNPRHLVRRRGQEARLRCSPMKGHSHVYWYRQLPEEGLKFMVYLQKENIIDESGMPKERFSAEFPKEGPSILRIQQVVRGDSAAYFCASSPSITGELFFGEGSRLTVL.

The chain joins TRBV5-8 to TRBJ2-5; the D is unclear. Germline V gene sequence: CDR1 SGHTS, CDR2 YDEGEE. The CDR3 contains 14 residues. With 4 bases removed from V and 5 bases from J, the gap between germline ends came to 15 bases. The CDR3: CASSLDPARETQYF. The CDR3, as DNA: TGTGCCAGCAGCCTCGACCCGGCCCGGGAGACCCAGTACTTC. Filled out from reference TRBV5-8 and TRBJ2-5, the complete variable domain reads EAGVTQSPTHLIKTRGQQATLRCSPISGHTSVYWYQQALGLGLQFLLWYDEGEERNRGNFPPRFSGRQFPNYSSELNVNALELEDSALYLCASSLDPARETQYFGPGTRLLVL.

The V call is TRBV7-3, the J call TRBJ2-2; D gene uncertain. The CDR3 sequence is 15 residues long. Germline CDR1 is SGHTA and CDR2 is FQGTGA. Trimming cost V 0 bases and J 5 bases, with 10 bases left between them. CDR3 sequence reads: CASSLTTSSTGELFF. DNA for the CDR3: TGTGCCAGCAGCTTAACCACTTCTTCAACCGGGGAGCTGTTTTTT.

CDR3 sequence reads: CSAPGFREQYF. As DNA, the CDR3 is TGCAGTGCCCCGGGATTTCGAGAGCAGTACTTC. The chain uses TRBV20-1 and TRBJ2-7; D may be TRBD2 (5 bases). Trimming took off 6 bases at V and 7 bases at J, with 13 bases between the two ends. This CDR3 spans 11 amino acids. CDR1 and CDR2 (germline): DFQATT, SNEGSKA (reference sequence).

This chain connects TRBV2 to TRBJ1-3; 7 positions match TRBD1. Unmatched junction bases numbered 7, after V lost 4 bases and J lost 4 bases. Germline values: CDR1 SNHLY, CDR2 FYNNEI. This CDR3 has 15 amino acids. The CDR3 protein is CASSAAGGAGNTIYF. CDR3 nucleotides: TGTGCCAGCAGTGCAGCAGGGGGTGCGGGAAACACCATATATTTT.

This rearrangement joins TRBV10-3 to TRBJ1-1; D is ambiguous. V dropped 6 bases and J dropped 0 bases, with 14 bases sitting between them. Germline V lookup: CDR1 ENHRY, CDR2 SYGVKD. This CDR3 is built from 15 residues. The CDR3 reads CAISKESAMNTEAFF. The CDR3 DNA reads as TGTGCCATCAGCAAGGAGTCAGCGATGAACACTGAAGCTTTCTTT.

The rearrangement links TRBV5-6 to TRBJ1-3; D unclear. The ends were cut back, 4 bases at V and 8 bases at J, with 16 bases in the middle. This CDR3 has 14 residues. Germline V gives CDR1 SGHDT, CDR2 YYEEEE. The CDR3: CASSNLSRGDTIYF. The DNA of the CDR3 is TGTGCCAGCAGCAACCTAAGTCGGGGAGACACCATATATTTT. The whole variable domain, remainder taken from reference TRBV5-6 and TRBJ1-3, is DAGVTQSPTHLIKTRGQQVTLRCSPKSGHDTVSWYQQALGQGPQFIFQYYEEEERQRGNFPDRFSGHQFPNYSSELNVNALLLGDSALYLCASSNLSRGDTIYFGEGSWLTVV.

In regard to this clone: In the same sample, other DNA sequences code for this CDR3. For the CDR3, the DNA is TGTGCCAGCAGTTCCCCGGGAACCTACGAGCAGTACTTC. This sequence encodes CASSSPGTYEQYF. This chain connects TRBV28 to TRBJ2-7, with D maybe TRBD2 (5 bases). Germline V gene sequence: CDR1 MDHEN, CDR2 SYDVKM. There are 13 residues in the CDR3. Trimming pared 4 bases from V and 2 bases from J, leaving 9 bases between.

The V gene is TRBV2, the J gene TRBJ1-5; D is possibly TRBD1 (5 bases). V lost 6 bases and J lost 4, with 10 bases in between. Germline loops: CDR1 SNHLY, CDR2 FYNNEI. The CDR3 is 13 amino acids. The CDR3 spells CASRLTVNQPQHF. CDR3 bases: TGTGCCAGCAGGCTGACAGTTAATCAGCCCCAGCATTTT.

This clone was seen more than once but under ten times. The chain employs TRBV5-1 and TRBJ1-4; TRBD1 matches at 7 bases. Germline V lookup: CDR1 SGHRS, CDR2 YFSETQ. J was trimmed by 5 bases and V by 6 bases; bases with no gene match: 4. There are 13 residues in the CDR3. The CDR3 DNA reads TGCGCCAGCACTATGACAGGGAATGAAAAACTGTTTTTT. This sequence encodes CASTMTGNEKLFF.

The rearrangement links TRBV7-2 to TRBJ2-1, with D uncertain. CDR1 and CDR2 (germline): SGHTA, FQGNSA. The CDR3 extends over 12 amino acids. V lost 0 bases and J 13 bases, leaving 10 bases between the germline ends. CDR3 region: CASSLAFYAQFF. The CDR3 DNA reads TGTGCCAGCAGCTTAGCGTTTTACGCCCAGTTCTTC.

The chain joins TRBV6-1 to TRBJ2-4; no clear D. CDR3 length: 16 amino acids. Germline CDR1 and CDR2: MNHNS and SASEGT. Trimming shortened V by 2 bases and J by 0 bases, and 11 bases separated the two germline ends. For the CDR3, the DNA is TGTGCCAGCAGTGAACAACGGCGTTTAGCCAAAAACATTCAGTACTTC. The encoded protein is CASSEQRRLAKNIQYF.

The sample holds a few counts of this clone. Other DNA sequences within the sample encode an identical CDR3. The rearrangement uses TRBV4-1 and TRBJ1-1; D perhaps matches TRBD1 (5 bases). V lost 1 base and J 1 base, leaving 10 bases between the germline ends. The CDR3 sequence is 15 residues long. The germline V gene has CDR1 MGHRA and CDR2 YSYEKL. The CDR3 loop is CASSQGRDRNTEAFF. CDR3 nucleotide sequence: TGCGCCAGCAGCCAAGGAAGAGACAGGAACACTGAAGCTTTCTTT.